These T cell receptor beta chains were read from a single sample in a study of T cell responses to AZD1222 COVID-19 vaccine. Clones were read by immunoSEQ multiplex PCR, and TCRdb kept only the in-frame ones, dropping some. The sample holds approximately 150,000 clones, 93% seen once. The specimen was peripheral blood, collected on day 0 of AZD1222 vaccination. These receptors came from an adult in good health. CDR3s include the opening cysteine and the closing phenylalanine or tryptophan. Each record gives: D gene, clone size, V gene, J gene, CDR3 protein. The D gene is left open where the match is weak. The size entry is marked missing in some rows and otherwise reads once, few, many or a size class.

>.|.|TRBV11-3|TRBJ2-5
CASSSRDGKSQETQYF
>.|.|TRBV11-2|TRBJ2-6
CASSLLSGANVLTF
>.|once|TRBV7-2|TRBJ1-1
CASTRDGQNTEAFF
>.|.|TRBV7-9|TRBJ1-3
CASSLGVSGNTIYF
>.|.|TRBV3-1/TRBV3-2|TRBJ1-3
CASSPEVGNTIYF
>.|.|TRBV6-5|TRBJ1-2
CASRTGTSYCF
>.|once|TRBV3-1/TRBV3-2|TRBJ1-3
CASSPRDKTGNTIYF
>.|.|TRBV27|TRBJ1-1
CASSQGLEVHTEAFF
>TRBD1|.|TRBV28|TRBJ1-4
CASRETGTENEKLFF
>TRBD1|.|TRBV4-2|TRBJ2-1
CASSLHRDSYNEQFF
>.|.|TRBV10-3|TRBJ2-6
CAISETLSGANVLTF
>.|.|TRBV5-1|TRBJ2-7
CASSFKTGLPYEQYF
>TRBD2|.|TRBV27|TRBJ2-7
CASGIPSGGGPYEQYF
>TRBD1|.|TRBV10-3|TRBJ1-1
CAIRRTGLGDEAFF
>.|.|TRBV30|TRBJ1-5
CAWSVRGDQPQHF
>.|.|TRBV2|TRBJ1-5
CASSVFSEQPQHF
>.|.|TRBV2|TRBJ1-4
CASSENEKLFF
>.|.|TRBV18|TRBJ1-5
CASSLGRGNQPQHF
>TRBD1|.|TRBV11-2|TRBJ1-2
CASSITGTGGLSYTF
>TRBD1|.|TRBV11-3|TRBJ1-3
CASSSRTGDSGNTIYF
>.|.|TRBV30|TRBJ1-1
CAWSPQTNTEAFF
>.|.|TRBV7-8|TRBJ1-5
CASKQARRFSTNQPQHF
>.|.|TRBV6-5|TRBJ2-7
CASSYSTGPSYEQYF
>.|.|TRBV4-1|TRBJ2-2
CASSQDRARPTGELFF
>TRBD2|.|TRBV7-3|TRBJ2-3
CASSLMVGSGGAPDTQYF
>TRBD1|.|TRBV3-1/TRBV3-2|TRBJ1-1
CASRQRMTGVGTEAFF
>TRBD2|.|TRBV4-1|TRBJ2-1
CASSHRVSSGGMRDEQFF
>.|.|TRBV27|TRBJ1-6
CASSPERTEWRSYNSPLHF
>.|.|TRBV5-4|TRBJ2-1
CASSTSPPGWNEQFF
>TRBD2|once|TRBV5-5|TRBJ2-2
CASSRLAGGPDTGELFF
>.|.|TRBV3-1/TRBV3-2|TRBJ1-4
CASSQSGKSEKLFF
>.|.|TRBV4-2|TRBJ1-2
CASSQELAAAGGYTF
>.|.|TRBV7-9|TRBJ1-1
CASSYLTSAGNTEAFF
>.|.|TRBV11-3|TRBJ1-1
CASSETGQYTEAFF
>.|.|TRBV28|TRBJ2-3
CASSLRTDTQYF
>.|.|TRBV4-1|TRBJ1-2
CASSQDRTGGPGYTF
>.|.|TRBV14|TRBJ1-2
CASSRTTNYGYTF
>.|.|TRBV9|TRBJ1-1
CASSVVGTLNTEAFF
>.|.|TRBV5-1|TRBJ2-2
CASSGAGYGTGELFF
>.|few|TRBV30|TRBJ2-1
CAWTGDTNEQFF
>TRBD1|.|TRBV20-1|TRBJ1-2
CSASAGTGDGYTF
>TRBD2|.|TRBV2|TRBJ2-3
CATSAGGSTDTQYF
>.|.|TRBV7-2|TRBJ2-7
CASSPPAGVAYEQYF
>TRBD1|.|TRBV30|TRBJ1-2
CAWSVRQGAGGYTF
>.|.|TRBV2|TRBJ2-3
CAILDPLYTDTQYF
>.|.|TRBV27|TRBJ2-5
CASSETVLRTQYF
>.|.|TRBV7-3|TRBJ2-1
CASSFFSGNEQFF
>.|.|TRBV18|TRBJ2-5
CASSPNPGDPRWETQYF
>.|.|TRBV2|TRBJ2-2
CASSESFGTGELFF
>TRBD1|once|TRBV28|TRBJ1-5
CASRPQGTAYSNQPQHF
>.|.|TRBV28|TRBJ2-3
CASSLAWGAHGTDTQYF
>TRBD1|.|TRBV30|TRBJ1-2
CAWSGTGGGGYTF
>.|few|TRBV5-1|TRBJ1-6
CASSPGRDNSPLHF
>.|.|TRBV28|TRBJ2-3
CASSLPGTGTDTQYF